What follows are 16 T cell receptor beta chains derived from one specimen sequenced in a study of T cells in Graves' hyperthyroidism and ophthalmopathy. TCR beta CDR3 regions were amplified from RNA. HTBI primers were used for first-round RT-PCR of the TCR CDR3. TCRdb analysed the multiplex PCR reads with MiXCR anew, one entry per CDR3 protein. The sample records hundreds of thousands of distinct CDR3 sequences, roughly 14% being singletons. Specimen: blood. These receptors were collected from a woman in her 30s with Graves' hyperthyroidism that later progressed to Graves' ophthalmopathy.

Ten or more counts support this clonotype. V gene TRBV30 combines with J gene TRBJ2-3; D is unresolved. The germline V gene encodes CDR1 GTSNPN and CDR2 SVGIG (reference sequence). The CDR3 covers 13 residues. V dropped 1 base and J dropped 1 base, with 6 bases sitting between them. Here the CDR3 reads CAWSGRGTDTQYF. The CDR3 nucleotides are TGTGCCTGGAGTGGACGGGGCACAGATACGCAGTATTTT.

This clonotype came up many times. The J gene is TRBJ2-1, the V gene TRBV30; D might be TRBD2 (5 bases). CDR1 and CDR2 from the germline V gene are GTSNPN and SVGIG (reference sequence). The CDR3 contains 16 residues. V dropped 3 bases and J dropped 4 bases, with 19 bases sitting between them. CDR3 region: CAWSETLRGYYNEQFF. The CDR3 DNA is TGTGCCTGGAGCGAGACCCTTCGCGGGTATTACAATGAGCAGTTCTTC.

Many counts were recorded for this clonotype. This chain connects TRBV20-1 to TRBJ2-1; TRBD2 matches at 9 bases. Germline CDR1 DFQATT, CDR2 SNEGSKA (reference sequence). V shed 6 bases and J 7 bases; nucleotides not matched to a gene: 10. This CDR3 spans 14 amino acids. This CDR3 reads CSATKAGGRNEQFF. The CDR3 bases are TGCAGTGCCACGAAAGCGGGAGGTAGAAATGAGCAGTTCTTC.

As concerns this clonotype: Mismatch with germline at one junction end may stem from a read error. The chain employs TRBV18 and TRBJ1-5; D is perhaps TRBD1 (5 bases). CDR3 length: 15 residues. Germline assignment: CDR1 KGHSH and CDR2 LQKENI. Here the CDR3 reads CASSLQGGSDQPQHF. The CDR3 bases are TGTGCCAGCTCTCTGCAGGGTGGTAGCGATCAGCCCCAGCATTTT.

The rearrangement links TRBV7-9 to TRBJ2-7; 8 bases line up with TRBD1. Germline values: CDR1 SEHNR, CDR2 FQNEAQ (reference sequence). The CDR3 runs 14 residues. The ends lost 5 bases at V and 3 bases at J; junction bases unmatched: 6. This CDR3 reads CASSPGRGLYEQYF. As DNA, the CDR3 is TGTGCCAGCAGCCCGGGCAGGGGGCTCTACGAGCAGTACTTC.

The chain combines TRBV3-1 with TRBJ2-7, with D unclear. From germline, CDR1 is LGHDT and CDR2 YNNKEL (reference sequence). V shed 8 bases and J shed 5 bases, with 13 bases lying between them. The CDR3 consists of 12 residues. CDR3 in DNA: TGTGCCAGCGGTCAGCCCCAGCACGAGCAGTACTTC. Translating gives CASGQPQHEQYF.

In this sample, this clonotype turned up many times. CDR3 loop: CSATDKYTEAFF. For the CDR3, the DNA is TGCAGTGCCACGGACAAATACACTGAAGCTTTCTTT. The chain joins TRBV20-1 to TRBJ1-1, with D possibly being TRBD1 (5 bases). Germline assignment: CDR1 DFQATT and CDR2 SNEGSKA (reference sequence). V lost 6 bases to trimming and J lost 3 bases, with 11 bases between them. The CDR3 is 12 residues long.

This clonotype was seen ten or more times. The chain recombines TRBV6-2 or TRBV6-3 with TRBJ1-1, with D hard to call. Germline V gene sequence: CDR1 MNHEY, CDR2 SVGEGT. The V end was cut by 4 bases, the J end by 1 base, with 16 bases between. The CDR3 totals 16 residues. As DNA, the CDR3 is TGTGCCAGCAGTTCACTCGGACGGGAGTGGAACACTGAAGCTTTCTTT. Its translation: CASSSLGREWNTEAFF.

This clonotype was observed at least ten times. The V gene is TRBV19, the J gene TRBJ1-5; maybe TRBD1 (6 bases). CDR1 is LNHDA and CDR2 is SQIVND in the germline V gene (reference sequence). Trimming pared 5 bases from V and 0 bases from J, leaving 14 bases between. This CDR3 is 16 amino acids long. The CDR3 coding sequence is TGTGCCAGTAGTGACACCGGGACACTTAGCAATCAGCCCCAGCATTTT. Encoded protein: CASSDTGTLSNQPQHF.

The table lists this clonotype with many counts. V and J are TRBV6-2 or TRBV6-3 and TRBJ1-2; no reliable D call. The germline V and J ends were trimmed by 0 bases and 6 bases, with 8 bases remaining between them. Germline-derived CDR1 and CDR2 are MNHEY and SVGEGT. The CDR3 has 13 residues. This CDR3 reads CASSYSSWDGYTF. CDR3 bases: TGTGCCAGCAGTTACTCGAGCTGGGATGGCTACACCTTC.

At least ten counts were recorded for this clonotype. The V gene is TRBV19, the J gene TRBJ1-1; 7 positions agree with TRBD1. The germline V gene has CDR1 LNHDA and CDR2 SQIVND (reference sequence). The V gene end was trimmed by 5 bases and the J gene end by 7 bases; junction bases not matched to a gene: 7. CDR3 size: 13 residues. In DNA form, the CDR3 reads TGTGCCAGTAGTTCCTGGGGACAGCATGAAGCTTTCTTT. It codes for CASSSWGQHEAFF.

The rearrangement joins TRBV6-5 to TRBJ1-5, with a weak D call TRBD1 (6 bases). With 4 bases removed from V and 0 bases from J, the gap between germline ends came to 13 bases. Germline V gene sequence: CDR1 MNHEY, CDR2 SVGAGI. This CDR3 region has 16 residues. As DNA, the CDR3 is TGTGCCAGCAGTTGGACCCCGGACAGTAGCAATCAGCCCCAGCATTTT. Its protein product is CASSWTPDSSNQPQHF.

For this clonotype: One base away lies a much larger clone, so this may be a sequencing read error. Without the conserved terminal phenylalanine or tryptophan, this CDR3 likely stems from a read error. The V gene is TRBV12-3 or TRBV12-4, the J gene TRBJ2-1; TRBD1 aligns across 9 bases. Germline trimming cut 6 bases from V and 3 bases from J; bases unmatched to any gene: 6. This CDR3 is 15 amino acids long. CDR3 region: CASRPGTGIYNEQFC. CDR3 coding DNA: TGTGCCAGCAGGCCCGGGACAGGGATCTACAATGAGCAGTTCTGC.

This clonotype was observed a handful of times. The chain links TRBV5-1 to TRBJ1-2; possible D gene TRBD1, 6 bases. Germline CDR1 and CDR2: SGHRS and YFSETQ. V lost 4 bases to trimming and J lost 2 bases, with 18 bases between them. The CDR3 loop spans 16 amino acids. CDR3 in amino acids: CASSLNPDRPNYGYTF. DNA for the CDR3: TGCGCCAGCAGCCTGAACCCCGACAGGCCAAACTATGGCTACACCTTC.

In this sample, this clonotype turned up a few times. For the CDR3, the DNA is TGTGCCTGGAGTGTGGGTCGACCCGAGCAGTACTTC. It yields the protein CAWSVGRPEQYF. This chain links TRBV30 with TRBJ2-7, with no clear D. The germline V gene has CDR1 GTSNPN and CDR2 SVGIG (reference sequence). The CDR3 runs to 12 residues. Trimming cost V 0 bases and J 6 bases, with 9 bases left between them. Drawing the rest from reference TRBV30 and TRBJ2-7, the complete variable domain is SQTIHQWPATLVQPVGSPLSLECTVEGTSNPNLYWYRQAAGRGLQLLFYSVGIGQISSEVPQNLSASRPQDRQFILSSKKLLLSDSGFYLCAWSVGRPEQYFGPGTRLTVT.

Many counts were recorded for this clonotype. The chain carries TRBV12-3 or TRBV12-4 and TRBJ1-1, with TRBD1 matching over 12 bases. Germline trimming cut 6 bases from V and 1 base from J; bases unmatched to any gene: 6. CDR3 length: 16 amino acids. DNA of the CDR3: TGTGCCAGCAGAAAGGGACAGGGGGCCAGGAACACTGAAGCTTTCTTT. The encoded protein is CASRKGQGARNTEAFF.